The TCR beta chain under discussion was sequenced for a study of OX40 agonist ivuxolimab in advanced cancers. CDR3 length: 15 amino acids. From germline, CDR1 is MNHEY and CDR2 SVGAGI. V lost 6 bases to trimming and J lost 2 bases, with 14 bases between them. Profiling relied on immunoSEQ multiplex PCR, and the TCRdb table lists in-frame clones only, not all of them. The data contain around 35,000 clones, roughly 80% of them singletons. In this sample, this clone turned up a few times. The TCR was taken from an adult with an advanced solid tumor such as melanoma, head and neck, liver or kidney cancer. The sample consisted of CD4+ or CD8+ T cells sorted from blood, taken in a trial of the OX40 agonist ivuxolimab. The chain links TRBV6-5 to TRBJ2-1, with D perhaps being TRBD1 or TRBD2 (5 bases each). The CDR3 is CASSLGLAPYNEQFF. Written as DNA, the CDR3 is TGTGCCAGCAGCCTGGGGCTAGCCCCCTACAATGAGCAGTTCTTC.